A selection of T cell receptor beta chains follows, all from one sample in a study of response to subunit inactivated influenza vaccine. TCRdb re-analysed the RT-PCR reads in MiXCR, keeping a single row per CDR3 protein. The repertoire holds just under 550,000 distinct CDR3 sequences, with around a quarter as singletons. This sample also belongs to another study, concerning T cells expressing NK-cell markers.

Source: CD4+ T cells sorted from PBMCs, taken about 13 days after vaccination. The source of these receptors is a man aged 45-60 years who received an inactivated influenza vaccine. Each CDR3 is given with its conserved first and last residue. A D gene is named only where the DNA matches it firmly. Some rows have no size entry. The others give once, few or many, or a class for an expanded clone.

d_call	cdr3_length	v_call	j_call	clone_size	cdr3_aa	cdr3_nt
TRBD2	17	TRBV27	TRBJ2-7	.	CASSFGPRTSGGIRQYF	TGTGCCAGCAGCTTCGGCCCCCGGACTAGCGGGGGTATTCGGCAGTACTTC
.	15	TRBV6-5	TRBJ1-2	.	CASSSPGVLIGGYTF	TGTGCCAGCAGTTCCCCAGGGGTTTTGATAGGCGGCTACACCTTC
.	16	TRBV5-5	TRBJ2-5	.	CASSYSGQRYQETQYF	TGTGCCAGCAGCTATTCGGGACAAAGGTACCAAGAGACCCAGTACTTC
TRBD1	13	TRBV29-1	TRBJ2-1	.	CSVRATGYNEQFF	TGCAGCGTGAGGGCGACAGGGTATAATGAGCAGTTCTTC
.	16	TRBV4-1	TRBJ2-5	few	CASSLGSSGVQETQYF	TGCGCCAGCAGCCTCGGGAGTTCCGGAGTCCAAGAGACCCAGTACTTC
.	14	TRBV24-1	TRBJ1-1	.	CATSSDNLNTEAFF	TGTGCCACCAGTTCAGACAACCTGAACACTGAAGCTTTCTTT
.	17	TRBV15	TRBJ2-5	.	CATSRVAGRRIQETQYF	TGTGCCACCAGCAGAGTTGCGGGGCGCCGAATCCAAGAGACCCAGTACTTC
.	12	TRBV30	TRBJ2-3	.	CACTRDTDTQYF	TGTGCCTGTACGAGGGACACAGATACGCAGTATTTT
TRBD2	16	TRBV11-2	TRBJ2-1	.	CASSLGDGGAGWEQFF	TGTGCCAGCAGCTTAGGGGACGGGGGGGCCGGATGGGAGCAGTTCTTC
.	15	TRBV4-2	TRBJ2-6	once	CASSQEGSGANVLTF	TGTGCCAGCAGCCAAGAAGGGTCTGGGGCCAACGTCCTGACTTTC
TRBD1	17	TRBV28	TRBJ2-5	.	CASSSLEGANSRETQYF	TGTGCCAGCAGTTCCCTTGAGGGGGCGAATTCTCGGGAGACCCAGTACTTC
.	15	TRBV6-5	TRBJ2-2	.	CASSYSWGETGELFF	TGTGCCAGCAGTTACTCGTGGGGAGAGACCGGGGAGCTGTTTTTT
.	12	TRBV7-9	TRBJ2-5	few	CASSLTWGTQYF	TGTGCCAGCAGCTTAACCTGGGGGACCCAGTACTTC
.	14	TRBV3-1	TRBJ1-4	.	CASSVSLELGKLFF	TGTGCCAGCAGCGTTAGCCTCGAGCTGGGAAAACTGTTTTTT
TRBD2	16	TRBV2	TRBJ2-3	.	CASAPGAGAGTDTQYF	TGTGCCAGCGCCCCTGGGGCGGGAGCTGGCACAGATACGCAGTATTTT
.	13	TRBV4-3	TRBJ2-3	many	CASSPQGTDTQYF	TGCGCCAGCAGCCCGCAGGGCACAGATACGCAGTATTTT
.	15	TRBV12-3/TRBV12-4	TRBJ1-3	.	CASSLLGAVGNTIYF	TGTGCCAGCAGTTTACTGGGGGCGGTTGGAAACACCATATATTTT
TRBD2	17	TRBV4-2	TRBJ2-5	few	CASSQKGSGGVKETQYF	TGTGCCAGCAGCCAAAAGGGAAGCGGGGGGGTAAAAGAGACCCAGTACTTC
.	17	TRBV27	TRBJ2-3	.	CASGSPTRHEGADTQYF	TGTGCCAGCGGCTCCCCGACTAGACACGAGGGGGCAGATACGCAGTATTTT
.	15	TRBV6-2/TRBV6-3	TRBJ2-1	.	CASSYSSGRYNEQFF	TGTGCCAGCAGTTACTCATCCGGGAGATACAATGAGCAGTTCTTC
.	12	TRBV11-2	TRBJ1-2	.	CASSSERGPYTF	TGTGCCAGCAGCTCGGAACGAGGGCCCTACACCTTC
.	13	TRBV7-8	TRBJ1-5	.	CASSPRGFWPQHF	TGTGCCAGCAGCCCAAGGGGGTTTTGGCCCCAGCATTTT
.	12	TRBV12-3/TRBV12-4	TRBJ2-7	.	CASSFTVDEQYF	TGTGCCAGCAGTTTCACGGTGGACGAGCAGTACTTC
TRBD2	15	TRBV18	TRBJ2-7	few	CASSPWASGSYEQYF	TGTGCCAGCTCACCCTGGGCTAGCGGATCCTACGAGCAGTACTTC